These 25 T cell receptor beta chains originate from one sample sequenced in a study of pediatric ulcerative colitis. Using immunoSEQ multiplex PCR, the repertoire was profiled, and TCRdb retains in-frame clones only, with some absent. This table holds about 60,000 clones, 80% to 90% found once. The sample consisted of blood. All receptors come from a boy younger than 18 who was a control in a study of pediatric ulcerative colitis.

This clone was counted between two and nine times. This rearrangement joins TRBV2 to TRBJ1-5; D is unresolved. V lost 1 base and J lost 1, with 8 bases in between. The germline V gene has CDR1 SNHLY and CDR2 FYNNEI. This CDR3 region has 15 residues. The CDR3 loop reads CASSEGAGSNQPQHF. The CDR3, as DNA: TGTGCCAGCAGTGAAGGGGCCGGGAGCAATCAGCCCCAGCATTTT.

The chain's CDR3 is CASRRTGRAIGEKLFF. The CDR3 region has the DNA TGTGCCAGCAGGAGGACAGGGAGGGCGATCGGCGAAAAACTGTTTTTT. The chain is built from TRBV2 and TRBJ1-4, with 8 bases that match TRBD1. CDR1 is SNHLY, CDR2 FYNNEI, per germline. The J segment lost 8 bases and the V segment lost 6 bases, leaving 14 bases of the junction unmatched. The CDR3 sequence is 16 residues long.

CDR3 sequence (DNA): TGTGCCAGCAGCGTAGGTCAGGGTCAGCCCCAGCATTTT. Translated: CASSVGQGQPQHF. The chain uses TRBV9 and TRBJ1-5; D is possibly TRBD1 (5 bases). The CDR3 extends over 13 amino acids. Germline V gene data show CDR1 as SGDLS and CDR2 as YYNGEE. With 0 bases removed from V and 6 bases from J, the gap between germline ends came to 7 bases.

The chain carries TRBV7-9 and TRBJ2-7; 8 bases match TRBD1. With 8 bases clipped from V and 2 bases from J, the junction kept 5 bases outside the gene matches. The germline gives CDR1 SEHNR, CDR2 FQNEAQ (reference sequence). This CDR3 is 13 amino acids long. The CDR3 protein is CASGGQGAYEQYF. The CDR3 bases are TGTGCCAGCGGCGGACAGGGCGCCTACGAGCAGTACTTC. Drawing the rest from reference TRBV7-9 and TRBJ2-7, the complete variable domain is DTGVSQNPRHKITKRGQNVTFRCDPISEHNRLYWYRQTLGQGPEFLTYFQNEAQLEKSRLLSDRFSAERPKGSFSTLEIQRTEQGDSAMYLCASGGQGAYEQYFGPGTRLTVT.

V usage is TRBV4-2 and J usage is TRBJ1-3; D gene uncertain. From germline, CDR1 is LGHNA and CDR2 YNFKEQ. The CDR3 loop spans 13 amino acids. Trimming took 4 bases from V and 2 from J, leaving 6 bases between them. As DNA, the CDR3 is TGTGCCAGCAGCCGGGGAACTGGAAACACCATATATTTT. Protein: CASSRGTGNTIYF.

The V gene is TRBV6-1, the J gene TRBJ1-2; 7 bases fit TRBD1. V dropped 0 bases and J dropped 4; count of bases not matched to a gene: 8. Germline assignment: CDR1 MNHNS and CDR2 SASEGT. The CDR3 covers 16 residues. The DNA for the CDR3 is TGTGCCAGCAGTGAAGCGGGGGGGGACAGTTCCTATGGCTACACCTTC. Its protein product is CASSEAGGDSSYGYTF.

The CDR3 bases are TGCGCCAGCAGCCAATTTACCGGCGGGTCTACCCAAGAGACCCAGTACTTC. Amino acid sequence: CASSQFTGGSTQETQYF. The chain joins TRBV4-1 to TRBJ2-5; possible D gene TRBD2, 5 bases. The CDR3 is made up of 17 amino acids. The V end lost 2 bases, the J end lost 1 base, and 17 bases lay between the germline ends. Germline CDR1 is MGHRA and CDR2 is YSYEKL.

This clone appeared a few times. The V call is TRBV7-3, the J call TRBJ1-4; perhaps TRBD1 as D (6 bases). Germline V gives CDR1 SGHTA, CDR2 FQGTGA. The V and J ends lost 0 bases and 8 bases respectively, with 13 bases between them. This CDR3 contains 15 residues. The CDR3 protein is CASSLTAGDNEKLFF. The CDR3 nucleotides are TGTGCCAGCAGCTTAACGGCAGGGGATAACGAAAAACTGTTTTTT.

The CDR3 DNA reads as TGTGCCAGCAGTCCTCTCCGGGGGACCTACACAGATACGCAGTATTTT. As protein: CASSPLRGTYTDTQYF. The chain links TRBV28 to TRBJ2-3, with TRBD2 as a possible D gene (6 bases). The CDR3 totals 16 residues. Germline CDR1 is MDHEN and CDR2 is SYDVKM. V shed 5 bases and J shed 2 bases, with 17 bases lying between them.

This clone was found a few times. The V and J genes are TRBV2 and TRBJ2-7; a weak D match, TRBD1 (6 bases). Between the trimmed V and J ends, which lost 0 bases and 8 bases, there was a span of 8 bases. The V gene's germline CDR1 is SNHLY and CDR2 FYNNEI. The CDR3 loop spans 12 amino acids. The CDR3 DNA reads TGTGCCAGCAGTGAAGCGAGGGGGAAGCAGTACTTC. Translation gives CASSEARGKQYF. The full variable domain, in which reference TRBV2 and TRBJ2-7 provide the parts outside the CDR3, is EPEVTQTPSHQVTQMGQEVILRCVPISNHLYFYWYRQILGQKVEFLVSFYNNEISEKSEIFDDQFSVERPDGSNFTLKIRSTKLEDSAMYFCASSEARGKQYFGPGTRLTVT.

The chain recombines TRBV5-1 with TRBJ2-5; 8 nucleotides match TRBD1. In germline, CDR1 is SGHRS, CDR2 YFSETQ. The CDR3 sequence is 15 residues long. The V and J ends lost 3 bases and 13 bases, in that order; junction bases with no gene match: 17. CDR3 sequence reads: CASSSDRDHQERGYF. CDR3 DNA: TGCGCCAGCAGCTCGGACAGGGACCACCAAGAGAGAGGGTACTTC.

The chain has TRBV19 and TRBJ2-6; maybe TRBD1 (6 bases). Trimming stripped 6 bases from V and 3 bases from J, with 12 bases between. This CDR3 contains 15 residues. The germline V gene encodes CDR1 LNHDA and CDR2 SQIVND (reference sequence). CDR3 coding DNA: TGTGCCAGTAGCAGCAGGGGTCATGGGGCCAACGTCCTGACTTTC. Protein product: CASSSRGHGANVLTF.

This clone came up a few times. The J gene is TRBJ1-2, the V gene TRBV9; no definite D call. The germline V gene encodes CDR1 SGDLS and CDR2 YYNGEE. V was shortened by 0 bases and J by 6 bases, with 12 bases between the two germline ends. This CDR3 region has 14 residues. This CDR3 is CASSVANVGDGYTF. In DNA, the CDR3 is TGTGCCAGCAGCGTAGCGAATGTCGGAGATGGCTACACCTTC.

The chain carries TRBV27 and TRBJ2-7; 9 positions agree with TRBD2. Germline V CDR1 and CDR2: MNHEY, SMNVEV (reference sequence). The CDR3 length is 15 residues. After removal of 4 bases from V and 4 bases from J, the junction contained 8 bases not matched to a gene. The CDR3 DNA is TGTGCCAGCAGTTCCTCGACTAGCGGTCGGTACGAGCAGTACTTC. Translated, it gives CASSSSTSGRYEQYF.

This clone was seen a single time. The J gene is TRBJ2-7, the V gene TRBV4-1; 8 bases fit TRBD1. The CDR3 covers 15 residues. Germline V CDR1 and CDR2: MGHRA, YSYEKL. Trimming removed 1 base from V and 0 bases from J; junction bases left unmatched: 2. CDR3 nucleotide sequence: TGCGCCAGCAGCCAAGCGACAGGGGCCTCCTACGAGCAGTACTTC. Protein product: CASSQATGASYEQYF.

As for this clone: Since no conserved phenylalanine or tryptophan closes the CDR3, a read error is the likely cause. The DNA is omitted, as the CDR3 cannot be located on it reliably, and the CDR3 follows TCRdb's listing. The V and J genes are TRBV11-2 and TRBJ2-7; the table's D gene call, TRBD1, was not cross checked with the DNA. A total of 15 residues make up the CDR3, ends included. Germline lookup yields CDR1 SGHAT and CDR2 FQNNGV. This CDR3 reads CASSYPWDRGSSLRI.

CDR3 residues: CASSLGGWGAHYEQYF. For the CDR3, the DNA is TGTGCCAGCAGCTTGGGAGGTTGGGGGGCCCACTACGAGCAGTACTTC. The genes are TRBV5-6 and TRBJ2-7; D may match TRBD1 or TRBD2 (6 bases each). The germline V gene has CDR1 SGHDT and CDR2 YYEEEE. This CDR3 contains 16 residues. Trimming stripped 0 bases from V and 3 bases from J, with 16 bases between.

The V gene is TRBV29-1, the J gene TRBJ2-5; D ambiguous. From germline, CDR1 is SQVTM and CDR2 ANQGSEA. The CDR3 runs to 12 residues. With 4 bases removed from V and 2 bases from J, the gap between germline ends came to 8 bases. CDR3 sequence: CSVGPSQETQYF. The CDR3 DNA reads as TGCAGCGTTGGCCCTTCTCAAGAGACCCAGTACTTC.

The chain recombines TRBV6-5 with TRBJ2-3; D could derive from TRBD1 or TRBD2 (5 bases each). Trimming shortened V by 7 bases and J by 7 bases, and 15 bases separated the two germline ends. Per the germline V gene, CDR1 is MNHEY and CDR2 is SVGAGI. The CDR3 covers 13 residues. Here the CDR3 reads CASTATNRNTQYF. CDR3 nucleotide sequence: TGTGCCAGCACCGCGACTAACAGGAATACGCAGTATTTT.

V is TRBV7-3 and J is TRBJ2-2, with TRBD2 identical over 8 bases. CDR1 and CDR2 (germline): SGHTA, FQGTGA. The junction had 11 bases not matched to a gene; V was cut back by 5 bases and J by 6 bases. The CDR3 is 16 amino acids. Written as DNA, the CDR3 is TGTGCCAGCAGCCTACGGGCAGCGGGAGTGTCCGGGGAGCTGTTTTTT. Its protein product is CASSLRAAGVSGELFF.

The sample holds one count of this clone. Here the CDR3 DNA reads TGTGCCAGCAGGGGAGATGAAAAACTGTTTTTT. Translation gives CASRGDEKLFF. The V and J genes are TRBV27 and TRBJ1-4; D unclear. Per germline, CDR1 MNHEY and CDR2 SMNVEV (reference sequence). The CDR3 extends over 11 amino acids. V was cut by 6 bases and J by 6 bases, with 5 bases left in between.

The chain joins TRBV5-1 to TRBJ2-1; perhaps TRBD2 as D (5 bases). The CDR3 runs 15 residues. With 0 bases removed from V and 6 bases from J, the gap between germline ends came to 13 bases. The germline gives CDR1 SGHRS, CDR2 YFSETQ. CDR3 in amino acids: CASSLGWGEVNEQFF. In nucleotides, the CDR3 is TGCGCCAGCAGCTTGGGGTGGGGAGAGGTCAATGAGCAGTTCTTC.

The chain has TRBV6-4 and TRBJ2-7, with TRBD1 matching 7 bases. The CDR3 loop spans 15 amino acids. J was trimmed by 0 bases and V by 4 bases; bases with no gene match: 6. Germline lookup yields CDR1 MRHNA and CDR2 SNTAGT. The chain's CDR3 is CASSGGQSGSYEQYF. In DNA form, the CDR3 reads TGTGCCAGCAGTGGGGGACAGAGTGGCTCCTACGAGCAGTACTTC.

V gene TRBV28 combines with J gene TRBJ1-2; 8 bases are shared with TRBD1. From germline, CDR1 is MDHEN and CDR2 SYDVKM. V lost 3 bases, J lost 8 bases, and 11 bases stayed unmatched. The CDR3 runs to 15 residues. The CDR3: CASSFWFRGHEGYTF. CDR3 nucleotide sequence: TGTGCCAGCAGTTTTTGGTTCAGGGGGCATGAGGGCTACACCTTC.

The chain employs TRBV6-1 and TRBJ2-3; 11 bases match TRBD2. J was trimmed by 5 bases and V by 6 bases; bases with no gene match: 7. There are 15 residues in the CDR3. CDR1 is MNHNS and CDR2 is SASEGT in the germline V gene. The CDR3 loop reads CASRKTSGNEDTQYF. The CDR3 coding sequence is TGTGCCAGCAGAAAGACTAGCGGGAACGAAGATACGCAGTATTTT.